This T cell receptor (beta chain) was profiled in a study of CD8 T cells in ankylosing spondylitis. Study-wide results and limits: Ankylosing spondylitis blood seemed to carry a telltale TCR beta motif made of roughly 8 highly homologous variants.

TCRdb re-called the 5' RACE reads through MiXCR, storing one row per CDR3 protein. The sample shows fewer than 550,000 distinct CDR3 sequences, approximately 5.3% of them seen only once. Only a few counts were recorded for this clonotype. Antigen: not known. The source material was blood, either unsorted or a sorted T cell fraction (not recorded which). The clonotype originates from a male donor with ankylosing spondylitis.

Written as DNA, the CDR3 is TGCAGTGCTAGAGGATGGGGACAGGGACCCGTCGAGCAGTACTTC. It encodes CSARGWGQGPVEQYF. This rearrangement joins TRBV20-1 to TRBJ2-7; TRBD1 aligns across 9 bases. This CDR3 has 15 amino acids. V shed 1 base, J shed 6 bases, and the junction held 10 bases outside the gene matches. CDR1 and CDR2 (germline): DFQATT, SNEGSKA (reference sequence).